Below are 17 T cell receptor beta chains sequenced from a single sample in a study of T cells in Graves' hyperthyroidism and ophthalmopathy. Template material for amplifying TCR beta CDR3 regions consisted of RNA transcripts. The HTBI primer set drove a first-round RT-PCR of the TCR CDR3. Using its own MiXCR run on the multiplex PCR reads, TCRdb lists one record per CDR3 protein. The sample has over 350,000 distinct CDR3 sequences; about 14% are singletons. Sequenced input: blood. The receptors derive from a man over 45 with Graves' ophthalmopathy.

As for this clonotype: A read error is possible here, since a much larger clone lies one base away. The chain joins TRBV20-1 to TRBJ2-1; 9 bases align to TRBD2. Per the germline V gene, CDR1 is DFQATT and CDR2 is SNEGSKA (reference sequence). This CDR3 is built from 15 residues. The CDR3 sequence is CSAQRLAANYNKQFF. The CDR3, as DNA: TGCAGTGCCCAGAGACTAGCGGCTAATTACAATAAGCAGTTCTTC.

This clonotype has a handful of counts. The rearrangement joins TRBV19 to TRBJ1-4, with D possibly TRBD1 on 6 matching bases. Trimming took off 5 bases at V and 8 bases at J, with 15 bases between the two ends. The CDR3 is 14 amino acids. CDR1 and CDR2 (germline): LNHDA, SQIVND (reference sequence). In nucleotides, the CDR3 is TGTGCCAGTAGTGTCTACAGGGACAAAGAAAAACTGTTTTTT. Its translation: CASSVYRDKEKLFF.

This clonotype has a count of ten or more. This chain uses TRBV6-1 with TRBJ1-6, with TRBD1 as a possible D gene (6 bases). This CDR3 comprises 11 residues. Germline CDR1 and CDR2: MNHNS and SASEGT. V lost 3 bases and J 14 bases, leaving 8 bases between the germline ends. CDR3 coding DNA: TGTGCCAGCAGTGAGCGGGACACCCTCCACTTT. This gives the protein CASSERDTLHF.

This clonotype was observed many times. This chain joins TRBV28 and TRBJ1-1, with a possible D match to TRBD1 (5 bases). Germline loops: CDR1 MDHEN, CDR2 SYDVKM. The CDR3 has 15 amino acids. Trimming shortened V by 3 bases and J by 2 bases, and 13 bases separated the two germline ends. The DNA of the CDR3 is TGTGCCAGCAGTTTTACCGGGACGGAAAACACTGAAGCTTTCTTT. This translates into CASSFTGTENTEAFF.

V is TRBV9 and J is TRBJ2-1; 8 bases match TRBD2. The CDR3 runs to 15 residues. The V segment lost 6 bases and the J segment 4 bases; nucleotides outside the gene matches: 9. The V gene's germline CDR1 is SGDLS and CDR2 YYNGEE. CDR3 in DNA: TGTGCCAGCACCAGTCGGGAGGGGGATTACAATGAGCAGTTCTTC. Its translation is CASTSREGDYNEQFF.

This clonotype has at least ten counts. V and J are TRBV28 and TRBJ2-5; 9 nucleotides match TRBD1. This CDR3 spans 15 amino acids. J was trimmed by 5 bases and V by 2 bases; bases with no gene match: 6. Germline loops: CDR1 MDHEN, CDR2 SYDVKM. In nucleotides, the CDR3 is TGTGCCAGCAGTTTAATAGGGACAGGGAAGGAGACCCAGTACTTC. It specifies CASSLIGTGKETQYF. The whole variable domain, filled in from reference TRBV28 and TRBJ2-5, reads DVKVTQSSRYLVKRTGEKVFLECVQDMDHENMFWYRQDPGLGLRLIYFSYDVKMKEKGDIPEGYSVSREKKERFSLILESASTNQTSMYLCASSLIGTGKETQYFGPGTRLLVL.

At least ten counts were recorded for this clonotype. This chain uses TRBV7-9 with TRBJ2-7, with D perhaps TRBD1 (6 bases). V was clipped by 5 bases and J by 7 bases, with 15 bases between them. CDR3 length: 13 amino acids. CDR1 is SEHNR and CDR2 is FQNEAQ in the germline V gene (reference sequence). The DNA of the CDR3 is TGTGCCAGCAGCCGTAAAACAGGGCTGGAGCAGTACTTC. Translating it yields CASSRKTGLEQYF.

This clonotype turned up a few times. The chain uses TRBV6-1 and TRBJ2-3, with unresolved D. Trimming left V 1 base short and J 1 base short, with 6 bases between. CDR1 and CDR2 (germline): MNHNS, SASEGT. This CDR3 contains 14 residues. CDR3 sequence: CASSEDFRTDTQYF. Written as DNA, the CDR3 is TGTGCCAGCAGTGAAGACTTCCGCACAGATACGCAGTATTTT.

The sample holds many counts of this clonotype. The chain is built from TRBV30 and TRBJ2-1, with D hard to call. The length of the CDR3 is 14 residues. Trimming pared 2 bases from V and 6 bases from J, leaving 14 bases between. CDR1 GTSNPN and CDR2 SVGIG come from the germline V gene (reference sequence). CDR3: CAWSYLTSSNEQFF. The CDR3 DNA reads TGTGCCTGGAGTTATCTTACTTCTAGCAATGAGCAGTTCTTC. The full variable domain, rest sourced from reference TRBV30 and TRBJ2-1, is SQTIHQWPATLVQPVGSPLSLECTVEGTSNPNLYWYRQAAGRGLQLLFYSVGIGQISSEVPQNLSASRPQDRQFILSSKKLLLSDSGFYLCAWSYLTSSNEQFFGPGTRLTVL.

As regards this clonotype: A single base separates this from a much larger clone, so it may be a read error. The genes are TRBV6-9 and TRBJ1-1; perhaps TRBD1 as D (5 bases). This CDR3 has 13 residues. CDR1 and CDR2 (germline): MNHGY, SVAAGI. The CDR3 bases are TGCGCCAGCAGTGAAGGATGGGGCATTGAAGCTTTCTTT. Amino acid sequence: CASSEGWGIEAFF.

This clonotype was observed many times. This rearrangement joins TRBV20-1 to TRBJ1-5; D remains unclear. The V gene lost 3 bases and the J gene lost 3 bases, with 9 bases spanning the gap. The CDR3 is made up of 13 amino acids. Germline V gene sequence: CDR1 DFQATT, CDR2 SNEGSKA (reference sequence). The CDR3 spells CSASRGINQPQHF. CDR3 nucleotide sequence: TGCAGTGCTAGTCGAGGGATCAATCAGCCCCAGCATTTT.

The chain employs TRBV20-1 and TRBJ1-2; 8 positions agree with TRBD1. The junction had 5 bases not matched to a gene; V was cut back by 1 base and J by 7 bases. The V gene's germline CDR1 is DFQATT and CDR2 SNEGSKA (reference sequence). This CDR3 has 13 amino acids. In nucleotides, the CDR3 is TGCAGTGCTAGAGGGACAGGGATAGCTGGCTACACCTTC. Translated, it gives CSARGTGIAGYTF.

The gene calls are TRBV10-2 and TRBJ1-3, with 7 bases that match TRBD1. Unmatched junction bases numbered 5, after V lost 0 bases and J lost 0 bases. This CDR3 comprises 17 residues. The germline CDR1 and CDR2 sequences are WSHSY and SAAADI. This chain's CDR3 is CASSESNRGSSGNTIYF. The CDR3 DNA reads TGCGCCAGCAGTGAGTCAAACAGGGGATCCTCTGGAAACACCATATATTTT.

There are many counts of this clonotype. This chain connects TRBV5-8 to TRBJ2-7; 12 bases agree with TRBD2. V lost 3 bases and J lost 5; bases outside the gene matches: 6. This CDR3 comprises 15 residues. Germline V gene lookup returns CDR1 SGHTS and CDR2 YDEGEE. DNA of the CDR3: TGTGCCAGCAGCTCCCTAGCGGGAGGGCGCCACGAGCAGTACTTC. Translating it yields CASSSLAGGRHEQYF.

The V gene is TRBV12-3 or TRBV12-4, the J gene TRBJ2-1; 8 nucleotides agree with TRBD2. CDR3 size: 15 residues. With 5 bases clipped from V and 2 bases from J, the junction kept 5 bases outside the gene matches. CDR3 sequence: CASSAGSGAYNEQFF. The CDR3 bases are TGTGCCAGCAGTGCGGGTAGCGGGGCCTACAATGAGCAGTTCTTC.

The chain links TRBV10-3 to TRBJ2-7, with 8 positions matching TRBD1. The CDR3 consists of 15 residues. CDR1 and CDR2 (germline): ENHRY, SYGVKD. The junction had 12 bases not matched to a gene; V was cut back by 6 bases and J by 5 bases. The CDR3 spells CAIRNRGEKSNEQYF. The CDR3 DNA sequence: TGTGCCATCAGAAACAGGGGGGAAAAATCTAACGAGCAGTACTTC.

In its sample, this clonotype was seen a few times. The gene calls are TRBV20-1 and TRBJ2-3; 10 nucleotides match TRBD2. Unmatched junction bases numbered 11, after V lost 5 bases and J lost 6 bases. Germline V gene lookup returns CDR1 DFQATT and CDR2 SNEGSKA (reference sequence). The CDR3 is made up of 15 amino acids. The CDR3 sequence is CSAEGISGRRDTQYF. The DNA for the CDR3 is TGCAGTGCTGAGGGGATTAGCGGGAGGCGCGATACGCAGTATTTT.